This T cell receptor (beta chain) appears in the sequencing data of a study of early T cells in non-severe SARS-CoV-2 infection. The study, taken as a whole, reports: Anti-spike CD8 specificities were favored by VDJdb matching, whose results missed private and CD4 specificities.

This clonotype has a count of ten or more. Its antigen is as yet unknown. CDR3 length equals 12 residues. Between the trimmed V and J ends, which lost 6 bases and 4 bases, there was a span of 10 bases. MiXCR, run by TCRdb on the 5' RACE reads, gives a single entry per CDR3 protein. The table lists about 29,000 distinct CDR3 sequences, roughly 5.1% of them singletons. The chain carries TRBV12-3 or TRBV12-4 and TRBJ2-7; a weak D match, TRBD2 (6 bases). This receptor was identified in an adult who was a healthcare worker with PCR-confirmed SARS-CoV-2 infection or an uninfected control (not recorded which). The sequenced sample was whole blood. Here the CDR3 reads CASSSGGYEQYF. DNA of the CDR3: TGTGCCAGCAGCTCTGGAGGGTACGAGCAGTACTTC.